This TCR beta chain was documented in a study of vaccination effects on CD4 cells after COVID-19. Study information: Post-vaccine specimens arrived a median 72 days past the second dose.

About this clone itself: The antigen remains undetermined.

Within the ViraFEST assay, antigen-specific CD4+ T cells underwent expansion with viral peptide pools prior to sequencing. Cells that had been cultured for roughly 9 days were the source of isolated CD4+ T cells. Either the mRNA-1273 or the BNT162b2 vaccine was given to participants as two doses. Nucleocapsid antibodies were negative in the vaccine recipients, who had never had SARS-CoV-2 infection. PBMC cultures contained two million cells per well, 8.5 to 10 IU/ml IL-2 and roughly 9.4 ug/ml peptides. IL-2 medium was substituted for half the medium on days 3 and 7. The protocol was immunoSEQ multiplex PCR, while the TCRdb copy is restricted to in-frame clones and leaves out a portion. This table holds 65,000 to 70,000 clones, about 80% found once. Trimming stripped 3 bases from V and 0 bases from J, with 9 bases between. CDR1 is SGHKS and CDR2 is YYEKEE in the germline V gene (reference sequence). CDR3 length equals 15 residues.

This specimen consisted of CD4+ T cells from PBMCs cultured with HCoV-OC43 spike peptides, obtained after COVID-19 vaccination. This sample's subset: HCoV-OC43 spike overlapping peptide pool stimulation. This chain connects TRBV5-5 to TRBJ2-2; D unclear. The receptor's source is a human donor who received a COVID-19 vaccine. This chain's CDR3 is CASSSTTANTGELFF. CDR3 bases: TGTGCCAGCAGCTCAACAACCGCGAACACCGGGGAGCTGTTTTTT.